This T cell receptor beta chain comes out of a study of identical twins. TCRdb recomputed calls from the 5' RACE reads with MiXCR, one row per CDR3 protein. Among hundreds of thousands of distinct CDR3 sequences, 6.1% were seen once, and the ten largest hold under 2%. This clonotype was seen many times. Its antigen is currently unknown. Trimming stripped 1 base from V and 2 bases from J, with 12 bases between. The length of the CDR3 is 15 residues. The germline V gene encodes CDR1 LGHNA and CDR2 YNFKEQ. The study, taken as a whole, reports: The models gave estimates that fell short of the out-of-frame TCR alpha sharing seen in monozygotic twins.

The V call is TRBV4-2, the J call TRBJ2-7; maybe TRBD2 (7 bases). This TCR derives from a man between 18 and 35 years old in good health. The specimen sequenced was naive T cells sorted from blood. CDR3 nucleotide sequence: TGTGCCAGCAGCCAAGTAAGCGGGACACCCTACGAGCAGTACTTC. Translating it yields CASSQVSGTPYEQYF.